A selection of T cell receptor beta chains follows, all from one sample in a study of CD8+ T cells in alopecia areata. Measured with immunoSEQ multiplex PCR; TCRdb has only the in-frame clones, and not every one. The sample lists approximately 160,000 clones; about 60% were seen once. The sequencing used CD4+ T cells sorted from blood, collected at week 24, from a patient treated with tofacitinib. These receptors were taken from a human donor with alopecia areata. Each CDR3 is given with its conserved first and last residue. The order of the fields is clone size, V gene, D gene, J gene, CDR3 protein, CDR3 DNA. D genes are given only for firm matches. Clone size is shown for a subset of rows, as once, few, many or a class of expanded clone.

.	TRBV30	.	TRBJ2-6	CAWSWSRANVLTF	TGTGCCTGGAGTTGGTCCAGGGCCAACGTCCTGACTTTC
.	TRBV28	.	TRBJ1-2	CASSLIDYGYTF	TGTGCCAGCAGCTTGATCGACTATGGCTACACCTTC
.	TRBV11-2	TRBD1	TRBJ2-7	CASSLARGYYEQYF	TGTGCCAGCAGCTTAGCCAGGGGGTACTACGAGCAGTACTTC
.	TRBV23-1	.	TRBJ1-2	CASSQLPTCLDGYTF	TGCGCCAGCAGTCAATTGCCCACGTGCCTCGATGGCTACACCTTC
.	TRBV11-2	.	TRBJ2-5	CASSFEETQYF	TGTGCCAGCAGCTTCGAAGAGACCCAGTACTTC
few	TRBV30	TRBD1	TRBJ1-2	CAWSAGQGVYGYTF	TGTGCCTGGAGTGCTGGACAGGGCGTCTATGGCTACACCTTC
.	TRBV7-9	.	TRBJ2-4	CASSFVSGPTNIQYF	TGTGCCAGCAGCTTTGTTTCGGGACCAACGAACATTCAGTACTTC
.	TRBV29-1	TRBD2	TRBJ2-1	CSVDGGGSNNEQFF	TGCAGCGTTGACGGCGGGGGGTCAAACAATGAGCAGTTCTTC
.	TRBV29-1	.	TRBJ2-3	CSGTLRATDTQYF	TGCAGCGGGACACTAAGGGCCACAGATACGCAGTATTTT
.	TRBV29-1	.	TRBJ2-5	CSVEEVETQYF	TGCAGCGTTGAAGAAGTGGAGACCCAGTACTTC
.	TRBV29-1	.	TRBJ1-6	CSVKPSENSPLHF	TGCAGCGTAAAGCCCAGCGAAAATTCACCCCTCCACTTT
few	TRBV4-2	.	TRBJ1-4	CASSQAGKEKLFF	TGTGCCAGCAGCCAAGCAGGGAAAGAAAAACTGTTTTTT
.	TRBV29-1	TRBD1	TRBJ1-5	CSALDRDSNQPQHF	TGCAGCGCCCTGGACAGGGACAGCAATCAGCCCCAGCATTTT
.	TRBV29-1	.	TRBJ1-1	CSTAVVGVRNTEAFF	TGCAGCACTGCCGTCGTGGGGGTTAGGAACACTGAAGCTTTCTTT
few	TRBV30	.	TRBJ1-2	CAWRGAGQGYTF	TGTGCCTGGAGGGGGGCCGGGCAAGGCTACACCTTC
.	TRBV29-1	TRBD1	TRBJ2-7	CSVAGTGTTYEQYF	TGCAGCGTTGCCGGGACAGGGACCACCTACGAGCAGTACTTC
.	TRBV4-1	TRBD1	TRBJ2-2	CASSQARQGRIGELFF	TGCGCCAGCAGCCAGGCCAGACAGGGAAGGATCGGGGAGCTGTTTTTT
.	TRBV27	.	TRBJ2-7	CASSDLGYEQYF	TGTGCCAGCAGTGACCTCGGGTACGAGCAGTACTTC
few	TRBV19	TRBD2	TRBJ2-1	CASSRLAGGSEQFF	TGTGCCAGTAGTAGACTAGCGGGGGGGAGTGAGCAGTTCTTC
few	TRBV29-1	TRBD1	TRBJ1-2	CSVGNRDRGNYGYTF	TGCAGCGTTGGAAACAGGGACAGGGGGAACTATGGCTACACCTTC
.	TRBV7-9	.	TRBJ2-1	CASSNGQYNEQFF	TGTGCCAGCAGCAACGGACAGTACAATGAGCAGTTCTTC
.	TRBV7-6	TRBD1	TRBJ2-7	CASSLSGQGIHEQYF	TGTGCCAGCAGCTTATCGGGACAGGGGATCCACGAGCAGTACTTC
.	TRBV30	.	TRBJ2-1	CAWTRLSNEQFF	TGTGCCTGGACTAGGCTGAGCAATGAGCAGTTCTTC
few	TRBV10-3	.	TRBJ2-3	CATTFSDTQYF	TGTGCCACCACGTTCTCAGATACGCAGTATTTT
.	TRBV9	.	TRBJ2-7	CASSAGTFSLEQYF	TGTGCCAGCAGCGCCGGGACATTCTCCTTAGAGCAGTACTTC
few	TRBV14	TRBD2	TRBJ2-3	CASSQGPGLALLF	TGTGCCAGCAGCCAAGGCCCGGGACTAGCTCTACTTTTT